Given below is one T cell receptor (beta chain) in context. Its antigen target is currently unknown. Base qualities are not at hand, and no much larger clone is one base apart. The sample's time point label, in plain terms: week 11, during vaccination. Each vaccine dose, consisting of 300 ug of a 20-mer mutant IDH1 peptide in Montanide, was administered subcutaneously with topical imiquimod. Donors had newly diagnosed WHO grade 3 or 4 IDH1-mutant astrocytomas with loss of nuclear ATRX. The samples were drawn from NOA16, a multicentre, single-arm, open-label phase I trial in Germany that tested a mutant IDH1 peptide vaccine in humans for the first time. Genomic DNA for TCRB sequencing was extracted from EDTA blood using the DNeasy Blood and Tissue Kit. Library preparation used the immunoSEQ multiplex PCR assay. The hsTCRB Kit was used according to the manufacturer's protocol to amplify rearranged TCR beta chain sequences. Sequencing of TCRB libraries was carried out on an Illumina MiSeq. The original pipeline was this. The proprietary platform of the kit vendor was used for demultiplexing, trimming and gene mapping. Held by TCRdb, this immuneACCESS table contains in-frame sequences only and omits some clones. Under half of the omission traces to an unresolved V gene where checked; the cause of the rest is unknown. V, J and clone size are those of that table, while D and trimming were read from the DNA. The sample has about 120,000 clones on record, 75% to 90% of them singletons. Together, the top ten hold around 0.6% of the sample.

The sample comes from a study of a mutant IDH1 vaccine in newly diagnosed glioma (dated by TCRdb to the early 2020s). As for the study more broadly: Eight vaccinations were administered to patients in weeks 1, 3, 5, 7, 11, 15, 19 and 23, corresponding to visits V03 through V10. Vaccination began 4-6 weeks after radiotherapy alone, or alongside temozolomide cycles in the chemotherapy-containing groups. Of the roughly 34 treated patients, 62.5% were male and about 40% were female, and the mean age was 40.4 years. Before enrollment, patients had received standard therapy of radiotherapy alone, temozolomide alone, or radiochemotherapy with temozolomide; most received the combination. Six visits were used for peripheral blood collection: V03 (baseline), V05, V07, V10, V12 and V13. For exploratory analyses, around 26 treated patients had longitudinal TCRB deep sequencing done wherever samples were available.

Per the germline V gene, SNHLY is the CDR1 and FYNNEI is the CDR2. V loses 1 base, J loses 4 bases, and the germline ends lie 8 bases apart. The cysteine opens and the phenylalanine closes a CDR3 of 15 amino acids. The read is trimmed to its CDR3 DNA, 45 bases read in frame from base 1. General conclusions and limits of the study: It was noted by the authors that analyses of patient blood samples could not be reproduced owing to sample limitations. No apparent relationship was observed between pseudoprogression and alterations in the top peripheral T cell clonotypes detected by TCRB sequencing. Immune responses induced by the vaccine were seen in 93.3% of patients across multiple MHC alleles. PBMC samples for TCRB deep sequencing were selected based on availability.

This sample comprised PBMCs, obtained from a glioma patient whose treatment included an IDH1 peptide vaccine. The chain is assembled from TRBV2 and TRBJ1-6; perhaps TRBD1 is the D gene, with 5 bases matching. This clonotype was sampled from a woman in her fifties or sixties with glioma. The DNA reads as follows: TGTGCCAGCAGTGAAGGGGGCCCGTATAATTCACCCCTCCACTTT. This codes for CASSEGGPYNSPLHF. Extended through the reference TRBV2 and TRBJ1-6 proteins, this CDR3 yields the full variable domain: EPEVTQTPSHQVTQMGQEVILRCVPISNHLYFYWYRQILGQKVEFLVSFYNNEISEKSEIFDDQFSVERPDGSNFTLKIRSTKLEDSAMYFCASSEGGPYNSPLHFGNGTRLTVT.